The TCR beta chain described here comes from a study of T cells in Graves' hyperthyroidism and ophthalmopathy. Background on the study: The authors collected peripheral blood at initial diagnosis, before any treatment.

The germline CDR1 and CDR2 sequences are SGDLS and YYNGEE. CDR3 length: 14 amino acids. Deletions cut 0 bases from V and 3 bases from J, with 7 bases between. Researchers amplified the TCR beta CDR3 regions from RNA transcripts. HTBI primers were the set used in a first-round RT-PCR of the TCR CDR3. One entry per CDR3 protein results from TCRdb running MiXCR on the multiplex PCR reads. The repertoire holds 350,000 to 450,000 distinct CDR3 sequences, with more than 12% as singletons. This clonotype was seen a handful of times. Specimen: blood. The TCR comes from a man aged 45-65 years with Graves' ophthalmopathy. V gene TRBV9 combines with J gene TRBJ2-1; D is undetermined. The CDR3 region is CASSVEVGYNEQFF. CDR3 sequence (DNA): TGTGCCAGCAGCGTAGAGGTGGGCTACAATGAGCAGTTCTTC.